This T cell receptor (beta chain) was recorded in a study of vaccination effects on CD4 cells after COVID-19. Study context: ViraFEST assay sequencing came after antigen-specific CD4+ T cells were expanded with viral peptide pools. Participants got two doses of BNT162b2 or mRNA-1273 vaccine.

Comment on this clone: Its antigen is not known.

Cultured cells yielded isolated CD4+ T cells after approximately nine days. On both days 3 and 7, half of the culture medium was replaced with IL-2 medium. Trimming left V 7 bases short and J 5 bases short, with 7 bases between. The CDR3 is 11 amino acids. The germline V gene encodes CDR1 SGHTS and CDR2 YDEGEE. Produced via immunoSEQ multiplex PCR; TCRdb's table is partial and in-frame only. The sample lists 40,000 or so clones, under 85% seen once, with 3% in the top ten. The genes are TRBV5-8 and TRBJ2-1; D is ambiguous. The specimen comprised CD4+ T cells from PBMCs cultured without peptide, sampled before COVID-19 vaccination. The TCR originated in a human donor who received a COVID-19 vaccine. Written as DNA, the CDR3 is TGTGCCAGCTCAGGACACAATGAGCAGTTCTTC. Translated: CASSGHNEQFF.